This TCR beta chain was retrieved from a study of early T cells in non-severe SARS-CoV-2 infection. Study details: Bulk RNA from unsorted whole blood was sequenced; chains were unpaired.

This clonotype was recorded many times. Its specificity is not known. The germline V gene has CDR1 SGHTA and CDR2 FQGTGA. This CDR3 region has 13 residues. The germline V and J ends were trimmed by 2 bases and 7 bases, with 9 bases remaining between them. Unique molecular identifiers were added to individual cDNA molecules. TCRdb itself ran the 5' RACE reads through MiXCR, one entry per CDR3 protein. The table has some 60,000 distinct CDR3 sequences, over 10% seen once. General study points: Using VDJdb, the matching emphasized anti-spike CD8 responses while missing private and CD4 specificities.

Sequencing used whole blood. The chain combines TRBV7-3 with TRBJ2-1; D call uncertain. This receptor was obtained from an adult who was a healthcare worker with PCR-confirmed SARS-CoV-2 infection or an uninfected control (not recorded which). In DNA form, the CDR3 reads TGTGCCAGCAGCTTATCCCCCCCGAATGAGCAGTTCTTC. It encodes CASSLSPPNEQFF. The variable domain in full, completed from reference TRBV7-3 and TRBJ2-1, reads GAGVSQTPSNKVTEKGKYVELRCDPISGHTALYWYRQSLGQGPEFLIYFQGTGAADDSGLPNDRFFAVRPEGSVSTLKIQRTERGDSAVYLCASSLSPPNEQFFGPGTRLTVL.